Shown below are 12 T cell receptor beta chains from a single sample sequenced in a study of cytomegalovirus exposure and HLA in healthy donors. Primers: 60 Vbeta forward and 13 Jbeta reverse. Clones were sequenced by immunoSEQ multiplex PCR, and TCRdb holds only the in-frame ones, with some missing. The table records about 180,000 clones, roughly 77% of them present only once. Sequenced material: PBMCs. The receptors were sampled from a woman aged 25 to 39 in good health and CMV-seropositive.

This clone is a singleton in its sample. This chain joins TRBV4-3 and TRBJ2-5, with TRBD1 matching 12 bases. CDR3 size: 14 residues. The germline V gene has CDR1 LGHNA and CDR2 YSLEER. V shed 6 bases and J 5 bases; nucleotides not matched to a gene: 4. CDR3 sequence reads: CASSPGQGAETQYF. The DNA for the CDR3 is TGCGCCAGCAGTCCGGGACAGGGGGCCGAGACCCAGTACTTC.

A note on this clone: A read error may produce the germline difference seen at one junction end. The chain uses TRBV2 and TRBJ2-5; D is uncertain. This CDR3 is built from 14 residues. The germline V gene has CDR1 SNHLY and CDR2 FYNNEI. In DNA form, the CDR3 reads TGTGCCAGCAGTGACCCTTGGCGGCAAGAGGCCCAGTACTTC. As protein: CASSDPWRQEAQYF.

The chain employs TRBV27 and TRBJ1-2; 7 positions match TRBD1. The CDR3 extends over 14 amino acids. Per the germline V gene, CDR1 is MNHEY and CDR2 is SMNVEV (reference sequence). Unmatched junction bases numbered 6, after V lost 4 bases and J lost 4 bases. The CDR3 reads CASSWRQGGYGYTF. DNA of the CDR3: TGTGCCAGCAGTTGGAGACAGGGTGGCTATGGCTACACCTTC.

The CDR3: CASSPSYASVTGNEQFF. The CDR3 DNA is TGTGCCAGTAGTCCCTCCTATGCGAGCGTAACGGGAAATGAGCAGTTCTTC. The genes are TRBV19 and TRBJ2-1, with a weak D call TRBD2 (5 bases). Germline CDR1 LNHDA, CDR2 SQIVND (reference sequence). Trimming stripped 5 bases from V and 7 bases from J, with 24 bases between. The CDR3 covers 17 residues.

In DNA, the CDR3 is TGCAGCGTTGAAGACCCCTCACCTGACAGGGTCCACGAGCAGTACTTC. Protein: CSVEDPSPDRVHEQYF. This chain uses TRBV29-1 with TRBJ2-7; 7 bases line up with TRBD1. Germline CDR1 SQVTM, CDR2 ANQGSEA. J gave up 5 bases and V 0 bases, and 13 bases lay outside the gene matches. This CDR3 has 16 amino acids.

The V call is TRBV11-3, the J call TRBJ2-2, with 7 bases matching TRBD2. V lost 5 bases and J lost 6; bases outside the gene matches: 6. Looked up from germline, CDR1 is SGHNT and CDR2 is YENEEA. The CDR3 is 14 amino acids. The CDR3 loop is CASSLGGRPGELFF. The CDR3 DNA follows: TGTGCCAGCAGCCTCGGGGGGAGGCCCGGGGAGCTGTTTTTT.

The V gene is TRBV5-1, the J gene TRBJ1-6; no reliable D call. With 4 bases removed from V and 6 bases from J, the gap between germline ends came to 5 bases. Germline V gene sequence: CDR1 SGHRS, CDR2 YFSETQ. The CDR3 is made up of 12 amino acids. The CDR3, as DNA: TGCGCCAGCAGCCGAGCTAATTCACCCCTCCACTTT. It encodes CASSRANSPLHF.

The chain joins TRBV4-3 to TRBJ2-1, with 8 bases aligning to TRBD1. Losses at the gene ends were 2 bases for V and 8 bases for J; bases not matched to a gene: 5. CDR3 length equals 14 residues. Germline V lookup: CDR1 LGHNA, CDR2 YSLEER. The CDR3 protein is CASSQPGGPDEQFF. For the CDR3, the DNA is TGCGCCAGCAGCCAACCAGGGGGCCCGGATGAGCAGTTCTTC.

The chain links TRBV4-1 to TRBJ1-6; the D is unclear. V lost 1 base and J lost 9, with 13 bases in between. Germline V gene data show CDR1 as MGHRA and CDR2 as YSYEKL. The CDR3 totals 15 residues. As DNA, the CDR3 is TGCGCCAGCAGCCAAGTCGGGAATTTTGGTTCACCCCTCCACTTT. It yields the protein CASSQVGNFGSPLHF.

This chain joins TRBV11-2 and TRBJ2-5; D possibly corresponds to TRBD2 (7 bases). The CDR3 is 13 amino acids. CDR1 is SGHAT and CDR2 is FQNNGV in the germline V gene. Trimming took 5 bases from V and 5 from J, leaving 12 bases between them. CDR3 amino acids: CASSGGAMETQYF. The CDR3 DNA is TGTGCCAGCAGCGGGGGGGCCATGGAGACCCAGTACTTC.

The gene calls are TRBV4-1 and TRBJ2-5; tentative D call: TRBD1 (6 bases). V shed 4 bases and J shed 2 bases, with 14 bases lying between them. The CDR3 has 15 amino acids. Germline CDR1 MGHRA, CDR2 YSYEKL. Written as DNA, the CDR3 is TGCGCCAGCAGCCTCCAGGCAGGACAGCAAGAGACCCAGTACTTC. The encoded protein is CASSLQAGQQETQYF.

The rearrangement joins TRBV6-5 to TRBJ2-3; 7 bases map to TRBD1. This CDR3 has 14 amino acids. The V gene's germline CDR1 is MNHEY and CDR2 SVGAGI. V was pared by 4 bases and J by 2 bases, with 3 bases of the junction left unmatched. CDR3 residues: CASSFGTDTDTQYF. The CDR3 DNA follows: TGTGCCAGCAGTTTCGGGACAGACACAGATACGCAGTATTTT.